Below, 15 T cell receptor beta chains from the same sample are listed, as sequenced in a study of T cells in Graves' hyperthyroidism and ophthalmopathy. TCR beta CDR3 region amplification was performed from RNA transcripts. In the first-round RT-PCR of the TCR CDR3, the HTBI primer set was used. TCRdb passed the multiplex PCR reads through MiXCR, listing each CDR3 protein once. This table has about 290,000 distinct CDR3 sequences, roughly 15% appearing once. The sample comprised blood. The receptors were gathered from a woman aged 40 to 49 with Graves' hyperthyroidism.

This clonotype was recorded at least ten times. CDR3 in amino acids: CASSSQGQGGSPLHF. The CDR3 coding sequence is TGTGCCAGCAGTTCCCAGGGCCAGGGTGGTTCACCCCTCCACTTT. This sequence joins TRBV27 and TRBJ1-6; D possibly corresponds to TRBD1 (5 bases). The CDR3 totals 15 residues. Trimming took 4 bases from V and 9 from J, leaving 16 bases between them. From germline, CDR1 is MNHEY and CDR2 SMNVEV (reference sequence).

The sample holds a few counts of this clonotype. The rearrangement links TRBV7-8 to TRBJ2-5; no clear D gene. V lost 3 bases to trimming and J lost 7 bases, with 15 bases between them. There are 14 residues in the CDR3. Germline-derived CDR1 and CDR2 are SGHVS and FQNEAQ. CDR3 DNA: TGTGCCAGCAGCTTCGGTGGGTCCCGGTGGACCCAGTACTTC. Translation gives CASSFGGSRWTQYF.

V is TRBV7-2 and J is TRBJ2-7; 10 positions agree with TRBD1. Germline loops: CDR1 SGHTA, CDR2 FQGNSA. Trimming cost V 5 bases and J 4 bases; bases outside gene matches: 11. This CDR3 has 16 amino acids. The CDR3 spells CASSPQSGTGAYEQYF. Here the CDR3 DNA reads TGTGCCAGCAGCCCTCAATCCGGGACAGGGGCATACGAGCAGTACTTC.

This clonotype was counted many times. The chain uses TRBV7-9 and TRBJ2-3; 10 nucleotides agree with TRBD1. Germline assignment: CDR1 SEHNR and CDR2 FQNEAQ (reference sequence). This CDR3 comprises 15 residues. V trimming: 6 bases; J trimming: 4 bases; junction bases outside the gene matches: 7. CDR3 residues: CASRRQGASADTQYF. CDR3 sequence (DNA): TGTGCCAGCAGGCGACAGGGGGCTAGTGCAGATACGCAGTATTTT.

This chain uses TRBV7-9 with TRBJ1-4; D is unclear. In germline, CDR1 is SEHNR, CDR2 FQNEAQ (reference sequence). There are 15 residues in the CDR3. V was clipped by 1 base and J by 2 bases, with 8 bases between them. CDR3 bases: TGTGCCAGCAGCTTAGTAAGGGTGACTAATGAAAAACTGTTTTTT. It is translated as CASSLVRVTNEKLFF. Supplemented by reference TRBV7-9 and TRBJ1-4, the full variable domain reads DTGVSQNPRHKITKRGQNVTFRCDPISEHNRLYWYRQTLGQGPEFLTYFQNEAQLEKSRLLSDRFSAERPKGSFSTLEIQRTEQGDSAMYLCASSLVRVTNEKLFFGSGTQLSVL.

This clonotype has ten or more counts. The chain couples TRBV6-6 to TRBJ1-6; D not resolved. CDR3 length: 18 residues. V lost 0 bases to trimming and J lost 0 bases, with 12 bases between them. CDR1 is MNHNY and CDR2 is SVGAGI in the germline V gene (reference sequence). CDR3: CASSYSRHLRSYNSPLHF. For the CDR3, the DNA is TGTGCCAGCAGTTACTCGAGACACCTCCGCTCCTATAATTCACCCCTCCACTTT.

This clonotype was observed a few times. The chain joins TRBV7-2 to TRBJ1-6; D perhaps matches TRBD1 (5 bases). Germline CDR1 is SGHTA and CDR2 is FQGNSA. The CDR3 totals 17 residues. V was cut by 1 base and J by 7 bases, with 17 bases left in between. CDR3 sequence reads: CASSLVWGQGGNSPLHF. In DNA form, the CDR3 reads TGTGCCAGCAGCTTAGTCTGGGGCCAGGGAGGAAATTCACCCCTCCACTTT.

This clonotype was detected ten times or more. The V and J genes are TRBV27 and TRBJ2-1, with D perhaps given as TRBD1 or TRBD2 (6 bases each). The ends were cut back, 7 bases at V and 4 bases at J, with 23 bases in the middle. The CDR3 runs 17 residues. Looked up from germline, CDR1 is MNHEY and CDR2 is SMNVEV (reference sequence). The CDR3 is CASKTGERGDSYNEQFF. The CDR3, as DNA: TGTGCCAGCAAGACTGGAGAGAGGGGGGATTCTTACAATGAGCAGTTCTTC.

This clonotype was seen more than once but under ten times. The chain uses TRBV13 and TRBJ1-1, with D uncertain. The CDR3 loop spans 17 amino acids. V lost 0 bases and J lost 4, with 18 bases in between. CDR1 and CDR2 from the germline V gene are PRHDT and FYEKMQ (reference sequence). CDR3 sequence reads: CASSLGDGMVVATEAFF. The DNA of the CDR3 is TGTGCCAGCAGCTTAGGGGACGGGATGGTTGTCGCCACTGAAGCTTTCTTT.

This clonotype was seen a handful of times. The genes are TRBV15 and TRBJ2-2; tentatively, D is TRBD2 (6 bases). The CDR3 loop spans 14 amino acids. Germline V CDR1 and CDR2: LNHNV, YYDKDF (reference sequence). Trimming pared 0 bases from V and 6 bases from J, leaving 8 bases between. The CDR3 sequence: CATSREGGAGELFF. CDR3 bases: TGTGCCACCAGCAGAGAGGGAGGTGCCGGGGAGCTGTTTTTT.

This clonotype was found many times. The chain uses TRBV15 and TRBJ2-1, with a weak D call TRBD2 (5 bases). Germline lookup yields CDR1 LNHNV and CDR2 YYDKDF (reference sequence). The CDR3 consists of 16 residues. V lost 3 bases and J lost 8, with 20 bases in between. The CDR3 coding sequence is TGTGCCACCAGCAGGGTACTAACTAGGGTCGGGGATGAGCAGTTCTTC. Its protein is CATSRVLTRVGDEQFF.

This clonotype occurred a few times. The chain combines TRBV15 with TRBJ2-3; D is ambiguous. V was clipped by 1 base and J by 2 bases, with 10 bases between them. This CDR3 has 15 residues. Germline CDR1 is LNHNV and CDR2 is YYDKDF (reference sequence). The CDR3 DNA reads TGTGCCACCAGCAGAGGAAAGGGTGTCACAGATACGCAGTATTTT. As protein: CATSRGKGVTDTQYF.

There are many counts of this clonotype. The chain is built from TRBV6-1 and TRBJ1-4, with D unclear. Trimming removed 5 bases at V and 4 bases at J, with 11 bases between. This CDR3 comprises 14 residues. CDR1 and CDR2 from the germline V gene are MNHNS and SASEGT. This chain's CDR3 is CASSPGRINEKLFF. Here the CDR3 DNA reads TGTGCCAGCAGTCCCGGACGGATTAATGAAAAACTGTTTTTT.

This clonotype was found many times. V usage is TRBV20-1 and J usage is TRBJ2-5; TRBD2 might be the D (5 bases). Trimming took 5 bases from V and 6 from J, leaving 19 bases between them. The CDR3 has 14 residues. Germline V gene sequence: CDR1 DFQATT, CDR2 SNEGSKA (reference sequence). The CDR3 spells CSAVDAGGSKTQYF. CDR3 nucleotides: TGCAGTGCTGTTGACGCGGGCGGTAGTAAGACCCAGTACTTC.

The sample holds many counts of this clonotype. This chain joins TRBV15 and TRBJ1-2; D gene ambiguous. This CDR3 has 12 amino acids. The germline V gene encodes CDR1 LNHNV and CDR2 YYDKDF (reference sequence). Trimming removed 0 bases from V and 6 bases from J, with 5 bases in between. CDR3 protein: CATSRDLHGYTF. The CDR3 DNA reads TGTGCCACCAGCAGAGATCTGCATGGCTACACCTTC.